This T cell receptor (beta chain) is from a study of T cells after yellow fever vaccination. Germline trimming cut 1 base from V and 5 bases from J; bases unmatched to any gene: 14. Germline values: CDR1 SGHTA, CDR2 FQGNSA. This CDR3 has 18 amino acids. In TCRdb, the 5' RACE reads were re-called with MiXCR into one record per CDR3 protein. This table has a few hundred thousand distinct CDR3 sequences, 3.5% to 4.5% appearing once. The table lists this clonotype with many counts. The input for sequencing was PBMCs, taken 15 days after the yellow fever booster vaccination. This TCR derives from a young man who received the YFV17D yellow fever vaccine. The chain is built from TRBV7-2 and TRBJ2-5; TRBD2 aligns across 9 bases. DNA of the CDR3: TGTGCCAGCAGCTTAGGCGGTGCTAGCGGGGCCCCTCGGGAGACCCAGTACTTC. It specifies CASSLGGASGAPRETQYF.